This T cell receptor beta chain derives from a study of cytomegalovirus exposure and HLA in healthy donors. Study as a whole: A preliminary data release comprised tens of millions of unique TCRs obtained from HLA-typed donors. Study-level results: The study designated 150 to 200 TCR beta chains cytomegalovirus-associated. Among CMV-associated TCR beta chains, most appeared HLA-restricted in a later analysis.

This clone occurred a few times. Its matching antigen is unknown. Regarding donors, all were healthy bone marrow donors. The PCR contained 60 Vbeta and 13 Jbeta primers. The repertoire was sequenced with immunoSEQ multiplex PCR; TCRdb's copy has only in-frame clones and lacks some. Here the sample spans fewer than 200,000 clones, around 72% being singletons. The CDR3 contains 16 residues. Germline V gene data show CDR1 as LGHNA and CDR2 as YSLEER. The V end was cut by 1 base, the J end by 1 base, with 12 bases between. Sequenced material: PBMCs. V gene TRBV4-3 combines with J gene TRBJ2-3, with no clear D. The source is a man aged 45-65 years in good health and CMV-seronegative. This chain's CDR3 is CASSQGSSGGTDTQYF. The CDR3 nucleotides are TGCGCCAGCAGCCAAGGGTCTTCAGGCGGCACAGATACGCAGTATTTT.